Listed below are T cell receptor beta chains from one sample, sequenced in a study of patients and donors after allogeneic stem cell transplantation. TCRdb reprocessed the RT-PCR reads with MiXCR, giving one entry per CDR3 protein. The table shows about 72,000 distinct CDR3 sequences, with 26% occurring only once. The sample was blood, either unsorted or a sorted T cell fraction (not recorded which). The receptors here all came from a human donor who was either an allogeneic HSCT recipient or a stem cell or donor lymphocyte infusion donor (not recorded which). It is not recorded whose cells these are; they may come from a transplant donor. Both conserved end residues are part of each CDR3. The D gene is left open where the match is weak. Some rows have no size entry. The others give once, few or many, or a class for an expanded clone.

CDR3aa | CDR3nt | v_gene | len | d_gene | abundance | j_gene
CASSLGPRGEQFF | TGTGCCAGCAGCTTAGGCCCCCGCGGTGAGCAGTTCTTC | TRBV13 | 13 | NA | NA | TRBJ2-1
CASSRKAPLLNTGELFF | TGCGCCAGCAGTCGCAAGGCCCCGTTACTGAACACCGGGGAGCTGTTTTTT | TRBV5-1 | 17 | NA | NA | TRBJ2-2
CASSLDLGDGYTF | TGTGCCAGCAGCTTAGATCTCGGGGACGGCTACACCTTC | TRBV7-2 | 13 | NA | few | TRBJ1-2
CASSQVSGDPEAFF | TGCGCCAGCAGCCAAGTTTCAGGGGACCCTGAAGCTTTCTTT | TRBV4-1 | 14 | NA | few | TRBJ1-1
CASSPPLRGGSYEQYF | TGCGCCAGCAGCCCTCCCCTGCGGGGCGGGAGTTACGAGCAGTACTTC | TRBV4-3 | 16 | TRBD2 | NA | TRBJ2-7
CASRRSGVSGYTF | TGTGCCAGCAGACGATCAGGGGTTAGTGGCTACACCTTC | TRBV27 | 13 | NA | NA | TRBJ1-2
CASSTLGQGNTGELFF | TGTGCCAGCAGCACCCTGGGACAGGGGAACACCGGGGAGCTGTTTTTT | TRBV11-3 | 16 | TRBD1 | NA | TRBJ2-2
CASSLPPHSGKTDTQYF | TGTGCCAGCAGCTTACCGCCCCATAGCGGGAAGACAGATACGCAGTATTTT | TRBV11-1 | 17 | TRBD2 | NA | TRBJ2-3
CASSSGGRSEAFF | TGTGCCAGCAGTTCCGGGGGAAGGTCTGAAGCTTTCTTT | TRBV6-6 | 13 | NA | NA | TRBJ1-1
CSALKQGTEAFF | TGCAGTGCTTTAAAACAGGGGACTGAAGCTTTCTTT | TRBV20-1 | 12 | TRBD1 | NA | TRBJ1-1
CASSQEDRAYEQYF | TGCGCCAGCAGCCAAGAGGACAGGGCCTACGAGCAGTACTTC | TRBV4-3 | 14 | TRBD1 | NA | TRBJ2-7
CSVQQGAGTEAFF | TGCAGCGTACAACAGGGGGCAGGCACTGAAGCTTTCTTT | TRBV29-1 | 13 | TRBD1 | NA | TRBJ1-1
CASSSIKGPTYEQYF | TGCGCCAGCAGCTCTATAAAGGGTCCTACCTACGAGCAGTACTTC | TRBV5-1 | 15 | NA | few | TRBJ2-7
CASSLSRPDGNTIYF | TGTGCCAGCAGCTTATCCAGGCCAGATGGAAACACCATATATTTT | TRBV7-9 | 15 | NA | few | TRBJ1-3
CATSDGRGPFMNTEAFF | TGTGCCACCAGTGATGGCAGGGGGCCTTTTATGAACACTGAAGCTTTCTTT | TRBV24-1 | 17 | TRBD1 | NA | TRBJ1-1
CASGQGYGYTF | TGTGCCAGCGGGCAGGGATATGGCTACACCTTC | TRBV6-5 | 11 | NA | many | TRBJ1-2
CSVEGGGAEQYF | TGCAGCGTTGAAGGAGGTGGGGCAGAGCAGTACTTC | TRBV29-1 | 12 | NA | NA | TRBJ2-7
CASSYLSRDPSLYEQYF | TGTGCCAGCAGTTACCTCTCACGGGACCCTTCCCTCTACGAGCAGTACTTC | TRBV6-5 | 17 | NA | NA | TRBJ2-7
CSARGLATYEQYF | TGCAGTGCTAGGGGACTAGCGACCTACGAGCAGTACTTC | TRBV20-1 | 13 | TRBD2 | NA | TRBJ2-7
CASSFGDRGPETQYF | TGCGCCAGCAGCTTTGGCGACAGGGGGCCAGAGACCCAGTACTTC | TRBV5-1 | 15 | TRBD1 | many | TRBJ2-5
CASGLLREPIGELFF | TGTGCCAGCGGACTTTTGCGGGAGCCGATCGGGGAGCTGTTTTTT | TRBV9 | 15 | TRBD2 | NA | TRBJ2-2
CSARVAGFYEQYF | TGCAGTGCTAGAGTGGCCGGGTTCTACGAGCAGTACTTC | TRBV20-1 | 13 | NA | few | TRBJ2-7
CASSNSGGAYDTQYF | TGTGCCAGCAGTAATAGCGGGGGGGCCTATGATACGCAGTATTTT | TRBV12-3/TRBV12-4 | 15 | TRBD2 | NA | TRBJ2-3
CASSFVSPSTDTQYF | TGTGCCAGCAGCTTTGTGTCTCCTAGCACAGATACGCAGTATTTT | TRBV7-2 | 15 | NA | NA | TRBJ2-3
CASSWASSYNEQFF | TGCGCCAGCAGCTGGGCCAGCTCCTACAATGAGCAGTTCTTC | TRBV5-1 | 14 | NA | few | TRBJ2-1
CASSLTGTGDAYEQYF | TGTGCCAGCAGCTTAACCGGGACAGGGGACGCCTACGAGCAGTACTTC | TRBV5-6 | 16 | TRBD1 | few | TRBJ2-7